These T cell receptor beta chains were read from a single sample in a study of Ad26.COV2.S vaccination and SARS-CoV-2 variants. The protocol was immunoSEQ multiplex PCR, while the TCRdb copy is restricted to in-frame clones and leaves out a portion. The data hold 440,000 or so clones, with 90% observed a single time. The sample here was peripheral blood, taken in a trial of Ad26.COV2.S vaccine versus placebo. The receptors shown here come from a person between 18 and 65 years old who received the Ad26.COV2.S COVID-19 vaccine or a placebo. CDR3s include the opening cysteine and the closing phenylalanine or tryptophan. The D gene is left open where the match is weak. Not all rows give a size; the values are once, few, many and, for expanded clones, a class.

DNA: TGTGCCAGCAGTACACAGGATTACAATGAGCAGTTCTTC
CDR3: CASSTQDYNEQFF
V: TRBV12-3/TRBV12-4
D: NA
J: TRBJ2-1
size: NA

DNA: TGTGCCAGCTCACCGCTGAGGGGAGGGGGCCCCCGAGGAGTCGGCTCACCCCTCCACTTT
CDR3: CASSPLRGGGPRGVGSPLHF
V: TRBV18
D: TRBD1
J: TRBJ1-6
size: once

DNA: TGTGCCAGTAGGGGTGGCAGGGGGGATGTAGAGAACATTCAGTACTTC
CDR3: CASRGGRGDVENIQYF
V: TRBV19
D: NA
J: TRBJ2-4
size: NA

DNA: TGTGCCAGCAGTCGAGCCGGGACATTCAACAATGAGCAGTTCTTC
CDR3: CASSRAGTFNNEQFF
V: TRBV28
D: NA
J: TRBJ2-1
size: NA

DNA: TGTGCCAGCACCGGGGGGACCCAGAACACTGAAGCTTTCTTT
CDR3: CASTGGTQNTEAFF
V: TRBV6-5
D: NA
J: TRBJ1-1
size: NA

DNA: TGTGCCAGCAGTTTGGGAGCGCACGAGCAGTACTTC
CDR3: CASSLGAHEQYF
V: TRBV6-2/TRBV6-3
D: NA
J: TRBJ2-7
size: NA

DNA: TGCGCCAGCAGCTTGTCAGGGACCGGTCAGCCCCAGCATTTT
CDR3: CASSLSGTGQPQHF
V: TRBV5-1
D: NA
J: TRBJ1-5
size: NA

DNA: TGTGCCAGCAGTCCAGGACAGGGGTTGACTCCGCAGTATTTT
CDR3: CASSPGQGLTPQYF
V: TRBV27
D: TRBD1
J: TRBJ2-3
size: NA

DNA: TGTGCCAGCAGCTTAGAAGGGCTAAGTTCAAAACTGTTTTTT
CDR3: CASSLEGLSSKLFF
V: TRBV7-2
D: NA
J: TRBJ1-4
size: NA

DNA: TGTGCCAGCAGTTTAAGGATACAAGCTTTCTTT
CDR3: CASSLRIQAFF
V: TRBV28
D: NA
J: TRBJ1-1
size: once

DNA: TGTGCCAGCAGCCCGGGACTAGCGGGCACAGATACGCAGTATTTT
CDR3: CASSPGLAGTDTQYF
V: TRBV5-5
D: TRBD2
J: TRBJ2-3
size: once

DNA: TGTGCCAGTAGTGCGGGACTAGCAGAATACAATGAGCAGTTCTTC
CDR3: CASSAGLAEYNEQFF
V: TRBV19
D: TRBD2
J: TRBJ2-1
size: NA

DNA: TGTGCCAGCAGCCGGGCCCCTTATTCACCCCTCCACTTT
CDR3: CASSRAPYSPLHF
V: TRBV6-5
D: NA
J: TRBJ1-6
size: NA

DNA: TGTGCCAGCAGCTTGGGGGTTGACACCGGGGAGCTGTTTTTT
CDR3: CASSLGVDTGELFF
V: TRBV7-9
D: NA
J: TRBJ2-2
size: NA

DNA: TGTGCCAGCAGTGACTTGGGGCAGGAGCTAAGGGGTCAGCCCCAGCATTTT
CDR3: CASSDLGQELRGQPQHF
V: TRBV2
D: NA
J: TRBJ1-5
size: NA

DNA: TGTGCCACCAGTCATCCAGGGGGCATAACAGATACGCAGTATTTT
CDR3: CATSHPGGITDTQYF
V: TRBV24-1
D: TRBD1
J: TRBJ2-3
size: NA

DNA: TGTGCCAGCTACGGGGGAAACACCATATATTTT
CDR3: CASYGGNTIYF
V: TRBV18
D: NA
J: TRBJ1-3
size: NA

DNA: TGTGCCAGCAGTTTTTCAATCGACAACCATGACGGTGAGCAGTTCTTC
CDR3: CASSFSIDNHDGEQFF
V: TRBV27
D: NA
J: TRBJ2-1
size: once

DNA: TGTGCCAGCTTACCTACAGGGGGCACTGAAGCTTTCTTT
CDR3: CASLPTGGTEAFF
V: TRBV25-1
D: TRBD1
J: TRBJ1-1
size: NA

DNA: TGCAGTGCTAGAGCAAGAAACACCATATATTTT
CDR3: CSARARNTIYF
V: TRBV20-1
D: NA
J: TRBJ1-3
size: NA

DNA: TGCGCCAGCAGCCAGGTACAGGGTACGGCCAACGTCCTGACTTTC
CDR3: CASSQVQGTANVLTF
V: TRBV4-1
D: NA
J: TRBJ2-6
size: NA

DNA: TGCACCAGCAGCCAAGTGCTAGCTCCCACAGATACGCAGTATTTT
CDR3: CTSSQVLAPTDTQYF
V: TRBV4-3
D: NA
J: TRBJ2-3
size: NA

DNA: TGTGCCAGCAGTCCGAGCAACAGGGACTATAGCAATCAGCCCCAGCATTTT
CDR3: CASSPSNRDYSNQPQHF
V: TRBV6-2/TRBV6-3
D: NA
J: TRBJ1-5
size: NA

DNA: TGTGCCACCAGCATCGGGTACAATGAGCAGTTCTTC
CDR3: CATSIGYNEQFF
V: TRBV15
D: NA
J: TRBJ2-1
size: NA

DNA: TGTGCTAGTGGTTTGGGCCAAGGAGGCAACACCGGGGAGCTGTTTTTT
CDR3: CASGLGQGGNTGELFF
V: TRBV12-5
D: NA
J: TRBJ2-2
size: NA

DNA: TGTGCCAGCAGCCGTTATCAGGGTCCCAATTACGAGCAGTACTTC
CDR3: CASSRYQGPNYEQYF
V: TRBV7-6
D: NA
J: TRBJ2-7
size: NA

DNA: TGTGCCAGCAGCACCTTTAAAACTAGCGGACCCTTGTCTGGGCAGTTCTTC
CDR3: CASSTFKTSGPLSGQFF
V: TRBV7-9
D: TRBD2
J: TRBJ2-1
size: NA

DNA: TGTGCCAGCAGAGTAAGCGGGGGTTCTGATACGCAGTATTTT
CDR3: CASRVSGGSDTQYF
V: TRBV6-5
D: TRBD2
J: TRBJ2-3
size: NA

DNA: TGCGCCAGCAGCCAAGGTCGCGACACCCATCAGCCCCAGCATTTT
CDR3: CASSQGRDTHQPQHF
V: TRBV4-1
D: NA
J: TRBJ1-5
size: once

DNA: TGTGCCAGCAGCTTGCTGGCAGGGGGCGTGTACGAGCAGTACTTC
CDR3: CASSLLAGGVYEQYF
V: TRBV7-2
D: TRBD1
J: TRBJ2-7
size: once

DNA: TGTGCCAGCAGCGTAGGGGACACGAACACTGAAGCTTTCTTT
CDR3: CASSVGDTNTEAFF
V: TRBV9
D: NA
J: TRBJ1-1
size: NA

DNA: TGTGCCACGAAACAGGGAACTGAAGCTTTCTTT
CDR3: CATKQGTEAFF
V: TRBV10-3
D: NA
J: TRBJ1-1
size: NA

DNA: TGTGCCAGCAGCTTGGGAGAGTCAGCGGGACCCTACGAGCAGTACTTC
CDR3: CASSLGESAGPYEQYF
V: TRBV5-4
D: TRBD2
J: TRBJ2-7
size: NA

DNA: TGTGCCAGCAGCGTATCATTCGGTGAGGGCTACAATGAGCAGTTCTTC
CDR3: CASSVSFGEGYNEQFF
V: TRBV9
D: NA
J: TRBJ2-1
size: NA

DNA: TGTGCCAGCAGTAGGCGGGGAGGTACCGGGGAGCTGTTTTTT
CDR3: CASSRRGGTGELFF
V: TRBV28
D: NA
J: TRBJ2-2
size: NA

DNA: TGTGCCAGCAGTCCCAGGGGGACGCCGGGGAACACTGAAGCTTTCTTT
CDR3: CASSPRGTPGNTEAFF
V: TRBV28
D: TRBD1
J: TRBJ1-1
size: NA

DNA: TGTGCCAGCAGTAGGGGGGCACATAGCTCCTACGAGCAGTACTTC
CDR3: CASSRGAHSSYEQYF
V: TRBV6-2/TRBV6-3
D: NA
J: TRBJ2-7
size: NA

DNA: TGTGCCTGGACTAGCGGGAGAGGACAAGAGACCCAGTACTTC
CDR3: CAWTSGRGQETQYF
V: TRBV30
D: TRBD2
J: TRBJ2-5
size: NA

DNA: TGTGCCACCAGCCCGGGCCCAAGGTACGAGCAGTACTTC
CDR3: CATSPGPRYEQYF
V: TRBV24-1
D: NA
J: TRBJ2-7
size: NA

DNA: TGTGCCAGCACCGATAGCCTCTCGACTAGCGGCACCTACAATGAGCAGTTCTTC
CDR3: CASTDSLSTSGTYNEQFF
V: TRBV27
D: TRBD2
J: TRBJ2-1
size: NA

DNA: TGTGCCAGCAGCCAAGTAGGGGCTTTGAACACTGAAGCTTTCTTT
CDR3: CASSQVGALNTEAFF
V: TRBV3-1/TRBV3-2
D: NA
J: TRBJ1-1
size: NA

DNA: TGTGCCAGCATCCTGCCCTACAGGGGTGGCACTGAAGCTTTCTTT
CDR3: CASILPYRGGTEAFF
V: TRBV28
D: TRBD1
J: TRBJ1-1
size: once